This T cell receptor (beta chain) was identified during a study of T cells after yellow fever vaccination. Study-level points and caveats: In FACS-sorted repertoires, abundant clonotypes from the bulk population could appear as contaminants.

With regard to this clonotype: The antigen remains unidentified.

Trimming took 5 bases from V and 6 from J, leaving 17 bases between them. There are 15 residues in the CDR3. Germline lookup yields CDR1 MGHRA and CDR2 YSYEKL. In TCRdb, the 5' RACE reads were re-called with MiXCR into one record per CDR3 protein. The profile shows 250,000 to 400,000 distinct CDR3 sequences, over 4% of them singletons. The material sequenced was PBMCs, taken 5 days after the yellow fever booster vaccination. The sequence was obtained from a man aged 18 to 30 who received the YFV17D yellow fever vaccine. The chain employs TRBV4-1 and TRBJ1-5; a possible D gene is TRBD1 (6 bases). CDR3 coding DNA: TGCGCCAGCAGCAGGGACACCAATCGGGGTCAGCCCCAGCATTTT. Protein product: CASSRDTNRGQPQHF.